Each of the 26 T cell receptor beta chains below was sequenced from the same sample in a study of OX40 agonist ivuxolimab in advanced cancers. The table came from immunoSEQ multiplex PCR; TCRdb's copy has only in-frame clones and leaves some out. The sample has about 19,000 clones; 65% to 70% are singletons. Sequences were derived from CD4+ or CD8+ T cells sorted from blood, sampled in a trial of the OX40 agonist ivuxolimab. These TCRs come from an adult with an advanced solid tumor such as melanoma, head and neck, liver or kidney cancer.

This clone came up once. V is TRBV6-5 and J is TRBJ2-1, with 10 bases matching TRBD2. CDR3 length: 16 residues. J was trimmed by 2 bases and V by 2 bases; bases with no gene match: 3. Germline CDR1 is MNHEY and CDR2 is SVGAGI. The CDR3 region has the DNA TGTGCCAGCAGTTACCTGGGGACTAGCGCCTACAATGAGCAGTTCTTC. Amino acid sequence: CASSYLGTSAYNEQFF.

The rearrangement uses TRBV7-8 and TRBJ1-2; a possible D gene is TRBD1 (6 bases). This CDR3 has 16 amino acids. The germline V gene encodes CDR1 SGHVS and CDR2 FQNEAQ. V was trimmed by 1 base and J by 5 bases, leaving 17 bases between them. CDR3 nucleotide sequence: TGTGCCAGCAGCTTAGACGGGACACTAGCCAGTTATGGCTACACCTTC. Protein product: CASSLDGTLASYGYTF.

The gene calls are TRBV6-5 and TRBJ2-5; 9 nucleotides align to TRBD1. With the DNA end fitting TRBJ2-7 better, the J assignment may be wrong. Per the germline V gene, CDR1 is MNHEY and CDR2 is SVGAGI. This CDR3 comprises 14 residues. CDR3: CASSPWTGAYEQYF. DNA of the CDR3: TGTGCCAGCAGTCCATGGACAGGGGCCTACGAGCAGTACTTC.

The CDR3 region is CASVMTGYEQYF. The CDR3 nucleotides are TGTGCCAGCGTCATGACAGGGTACGAGCAGTACTTC. The rearrangement uses TRBV6-1 and TRBJ2-7, with 7 nucleotides matching TRBD1. The CDR3 spans 12 residues. CDR1 MNHNS and CDR2 SASEGT come from the germline V gene. V trimming: 8 bases; J trimming: 4 bases; junction bases outside the gene matches: 5.

The V gene is TRBV5-4, the J gene TRBJ2-5; D is unresolved. CDR3 length: 13 residues. Trimming removed 0 bases from V and 3 bases from J, with 6 bases in between. Germline V gene lookup returns CDR1 SGHNT and CDR2 YYREEE (reference sequence). For the CDR3, the DNA is TGTGCCAGCAGCTTGGAAGGAGAAGAGACCCAGTACTTC. Residues: CASSLEGEETQYF.

This clone was recorded at least ten times. The gene calls are TRBV5-6 and TRBJ1-1; D is ambiguous. This CDR3 contains 16 residues. Germline loops: CDR1 SGHDT, CDR2 YYEEEE. V gave up 0 bases and J gave up 8 bases, with 20 bases separating them. DNA of the CDR3: TGTGCCAGCAGCTTGGGATCCGCGGGGATATTCGCCGAAGCTTTCTTT. Translation: CASSLGSAGIFAEAFF.

The gene calls are TRBV28 and TRBJ2-7, with D tentatively TRBD1 or TRBD2 (5 bases each). V dropped 4 bases and J dropped 4 bases, with 17 bases sitting between them. The CDR3 extends over 15 amino acids. Germline lookup yields CDR1 MDHEN and CDR2 SYDVKM. CDR3 sequence (DNA): TGTGCCAGCAGTTCTATACAGGAGGCACCTTACGAGCAGTACTTC. Amino acids: CASSSIQEAPYEQYF.

The chain carries TRBV10-2 and TRBJ2-7; unclear D gene. The CDR3 consists of 12 residues. From germline, CDR1 is WSHSY and CDR2 SAAADI. Trimming took off 8 bases at V and 2 bases at J, with 10 bases between the two ends. DNA for the CDR3: TGCGCCAGCGGTGGCAGCCCCTACGAGCAGTACTTC. Translation: CASGGSPYEQYF.

V is TRBV7-9 and J is TRBJ2-1, with 11 bases matching TRBD2. The CDR3 extends over 17 amino acids. Germline assignment: CDR1 SEHNR and CDR2 FQNEAQ (reference sequence). The V segment lost 4 bases and the J segment 7 bases; nucleotides outside the gene matches: 12. CDR3 DNA: TGTGCCAGCAGCTCAATCGTTGCTAGCGGGAGGTGGAATGAGCAGTTCTTC. It specifies CASSSIVASGRWNEQFF.

This chain links TRBV19 with TRBJ1-1; D uncertain. Germline V gene sequence: CDR1 LNHDA, CDR2 SQIVND (reference sequence). CDR3 length: 14 residues. V lost 1 base to trimming and J lost 5 bases, with 11 bases between them. CDR3 sequence: CASSIVALGTEAFF. The CDR3 region has the DNA TGTGCCAGTAGTATAGTAGCCCTGGGGACTGAAGCTTTCTTT.

This chain's CDR3 is CSVEEWADTQYF. CDR3 DNA sequence: TGCAGCGTTGAAGAGTGGGCAGATACGCAGTATTTT. The chain has TRBV29-1 and TRBJ2-3, with D hard to call. V lost 0 bases, J lost 4 bases, and 5 bases lay in between. Germline CDR1 reads SQVTM; CDR2 reads ANQGSEA. This CDR3 comprises 12 residues.

The chain joins TRBV27 to TRBJ1-6; weak D call: TRBD1 (5 bases). The germline V gene has CDR1 MNHEY and CDR2 SMNVEV (reference sequence). V lost 5 bases, J lost 6 bases, and 11 bases lay in between. CDR3 size: 14 residues. This CDR3 reads CASSPRGINSPLHF. In DNA, the CDR3 is TGTGCCAGCAGTCCCCGGGGGATTAATTCACCCCTCCACTTT.

The rearrangement uses TRBV28 and TRBJ2-1; 7 bases fit TRBD2. V lost 2 bases to trimming and J lost 6 bases; unmatched junction nucleotides: 4. Germline loops: CDR1 MDHEN, CDR2 SYDVKM. The length of the CDR3 is 14 residues. The CDR3 nucleotides are TGTGCCAGCAGTTTAGCGGGAGCAGCCAATGAGCAGTTCTTC. Protein sequence: CASSLAGAANEQFF. The complete variable domain, with remaining parts taken from reference TRBV28 and TRBJ2-1, reads DVKVTQSSRYLVKRTGEKVFLECVQDMDHENMFWYRQDPGLGLRLIYFSYDVKMKEKGDIPEGYSVSREKKERFSLILESASTNQTSMYLCASSLAGAANEQFFGPGTRLTVL.

The chain links TRBV6-5 to TRBJ2-5; possible D gene TRBD1, 6 bases. CDR1 is MNHEY, CDR2 SVGAGI, per germline. The CDR3 covers 15 residues. Trimming shortened V by 4 bases and J by 0 bases, and 12 bases separated the two germline ends. The CDR3 nucleotides read TGTGCCAGCAGTTCTACTACAGGGTACCAAGAGACCCAGTACTTC. Its protein is CASSSTTGYQETQYF.

The J gene is TRBJ2-1, the V gene TRBV28; no clear D gene. The germline V gene encodes CDR1 MDHEN and CDR2 SYDVKM. Trimming stripped 8 bases from V and 7 bases from J, with 15 bases between. CDR3 length: 13 residues. CDR3: CASRSLGTNEQFF. In DNA, the CDR3 is TGTGCCAGCCGTAGTTTAGGTACTAATGAGCAGTTCTTC.

The V gene is TRBV4-1, the J gene TRBJ2-4, with 7 bases matching TRBD1. In germline, CDR1 is MGHRA, CDR2 YSYEKL. V dropped 3 bases and J dropped 6; count of bases not matched to a gene: 5. The CDR3 is 14 residues long. The CDR3 here is CASSHRQGTNIQYF. CDR3 sequence (DNA): TGCGCCAGCAGCCACCGACAGGGTACAAACATTCAGTACTTC.

V gene TRBV28 combines with J gene TRBJ2-5; D could derive from TRBD1 or TRBD2 (6 bases each). Gene TRBJ2-7 matches the end of the DNA better, so the J call may be wrong. The CDR3 has 14 residues. The germline V gene encodes CDR1 MDHEN and CDR2 SYDVKM. The CDR3 loop is CASAPWGDNYEQYF. In DNA form, the CDR3 reads TGTGCCAGCGCTCCGTGGGGGGACAACTACGAGCAGTACTTC.

The chain employs TRBV28 and TRBJ1-2; the D gene is possibly TRBD1 (6 bases). Looked up from germline, CDR1 is MDHEN and CDR2 is SYDVKM. V was shortened by 2 bases and J by 6 bases, with 25 bases between the two germline ends. The CDR3 has 18 amino acids. CDR3: CASSLALTQGWSLDGYTF. CDR3 in DNA: TGTGCCAGCAGTTTAGCACTAACACAGGGTTGGAGCTTGGATGGCTACACCTTC.

The chain is built from TRBV19 and TRBJ2-7, with D uncertain. There are 14 residues in the CDR3. V dropped 5 bases and J dropped 2 bases, with 13 bases sitting between them. The germline V gene encodes CDR1 LNHDA and CDR2 SQIVND (reference sequence). CDR3 nucleotide sequence: TGTGCCAGTAGTGAGTCGGCCGGAACCTACGAGCAGTACTTC. Protein sequence: CASSESAGTYEQYF.

Details on this clone: This same CDR3 is encoded by further DNA sequences in the sample. This chain connects TRBV19 to TRBJ1-5; D remains ambiguous. The length of the CDR3 is 12 residues. Germline V lookup: CDR1 LNHDA, CDR2 SQIVND (reference sequence). The V end was cut by 6 bases, the J end by 3 bases, with 6 bases between. The CDR3 DNA follows: TGTGCCAGTAGAGATTACAATCAGCCCCAGCATTTT. The encoded protein is CASRDYNQPQHF.

This sequence joins TRBV6-1 and TRBJ2-3, with D possibly being TRBD2 (6 bases). The CDR3 has 17 amino acids. The ends were cut back, 0 bases at V and 2 bases at J, with 15 bases in the middle. Germline values: CDR1 MNHNS, CDR2 SASEGT. The CDR3 reads CASSEAGSGAPTDTQYF. CDR3 DNA sequence: TGTGCCAGCAGTGAAGCTGGATCGGGAGCGCCCACAGATACGCAGTATTTT.

This clone is medium-sized (0.01 to 0.1%) in the sample. This chain links TRBV4-2 with TRBJ2-2; TRBD2 aligns across 12 bases. In germline, CDR1 is LGHNA, CDR2 YNFKEQ. CDR3 size: 16 residues. Germline trimming cut 0 bases from V and 6 bases from J; bases unmatched to any gene: 2. The CDR3 DNA reads as TGTGCCAGCAGCCAAGAGTCTAGCGGGGGGGCCGGGGAGCTGTTTTTT. Amino acids: CASSQESSGGAGELFF.

This clone has a single count. The V call is TRBV7-2, the J call TRBJ1-5; TRBD1 aligns across 7 bases. After removal of 1 base from V and 4 bases from J, the junction contained 4 bases not matched to a gene. The CDR3 consists of 15 residues. The germline gives CDR1 SGHTA, CDR2 FQGNSA. CDR3 coding DNA: TGTGCCAGCAGCTTAGAAGGGACAGAGAATCAGCCCCAGCATTTT. Its translation is CASSLEGTENQPQHF.

The chain combines TRBV5-1 with TRBJ2-7; D not certain. CDR3 length equals 14 residues. The germline CDR1 and CDR2 sequences are SGHRS and YFSETQ. Trimming took off 1 base at V and 6 bases at J, with 14 bases between the two ends. CDR3 residues: CASSLWTRAGEQYF. In nucleotides, the CDR3 is TGCGCCAGCAGCTTGTGGACCCGGGCTGGCGAGCAGTACTTC.

The chain links TRBV19 to TRBJ2-2, with D unresolved. Trimming removed 1 base from V and 1 base from J, with 4 bases in between. The CDR3 is 14 residues long. The V gene's germline CDR1 is LNHDA and CDR2 SQIVND (reference sequence). CDR3 residues: CASSIGQNTGELFF. CDR3 nucleotide sequence: TGTGCCAGTAGTATAGGACAGAACACCGGGGAGCTGTTTTTT. The whole variable domain, filled in from reference TRBV19 and TRBJ2-2, reads DGGITQSPKYLFRKEGQNVTLSCEQNLNHDAMYWYRQDPGQGLRLIYYSQIVNDFQKGDIAEGYSVSREKKESFPLTVTSAQKNPTAFYLCASSIGQNTGELFFGEGSRLTVL.

This chain joins TRBV27 and TRBJ1-4, with D maybe TRBD1 (5 bases). The length of the CDR3 is 13 residues. The germline V gene has CDR1 MNHEY and CDR2 SMNVEV (reference sequence). The ends were cut back, 7 bases at V and 2 bases at J, with 8 bases in the middle. CDR3 sequence reads: CASKRGTNEKLFF. Here the CDR3 DNA reads TGTGCCAGCAAACGGGGCACTAATGAAAAACTGTTTTTT.